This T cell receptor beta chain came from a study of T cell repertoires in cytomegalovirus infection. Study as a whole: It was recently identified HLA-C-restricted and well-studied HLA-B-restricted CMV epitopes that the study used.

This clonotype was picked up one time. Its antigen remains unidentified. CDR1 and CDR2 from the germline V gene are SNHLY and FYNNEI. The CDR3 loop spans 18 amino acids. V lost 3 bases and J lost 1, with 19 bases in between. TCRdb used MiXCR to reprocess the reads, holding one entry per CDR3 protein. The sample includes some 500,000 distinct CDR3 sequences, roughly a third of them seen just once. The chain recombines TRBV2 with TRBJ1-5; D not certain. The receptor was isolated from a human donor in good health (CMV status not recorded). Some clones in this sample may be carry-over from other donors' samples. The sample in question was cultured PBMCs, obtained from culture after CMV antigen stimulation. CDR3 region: CASSDLAPDIWSNQPQHF. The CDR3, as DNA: TGTGCCAGCAGTGATTTAGCCCCAGACATATGGAGCAATCAGCCCCAGCATTTT.